Each of the 29 T cell receptor beta chains below was sequenced from the same sample in a study of T-cell memory formation after mild COVID-19. TCRdb itself ran the 5' RACE reads through MiXCR, one entry per CDR3 protein. The table lists about 260,000 distinct CDR3 sequences, roughly 16% of them singletons. The source material was PBMCs or a T cell subset sorted from them (not recorded which). These receptors came from a man aged 18-30 years who had mild COVID-19 (a few samples of this study predate the infection). Cell type and time point are not known.

The chain recombines TRBV9 with TRBJ2-3, with 9 bases that match TRBD2. Germline CDR1 SGDLS, CDR2 YYNGEE. The CDR3 totals 15 residues. V was clipped by 0 bases and J by 2 bases; unmatched bases: 1. The CDR3: CASSVVGLATDTQYF. The CDR3 DNA reads TGTGCCAGCAGCGTAGTGGGACTAGCCACAGATACGCAGTATTTT. Full variable domain (outside the CDR3, taken from reference TRBV9 and TRBJ2-3): DSGVTQTPKHLITATGQRVTLRCSPRSGDLSVYWYQQSLDQGLQFLIQYYNGEERAKGNILERFSAQQFPDLHSELNLSSLELGDSALYFCASSVVGLATDTQYFGPGTRLTVL.

This clonotype was counted a few times. V usage is TRBV20-1 and J usage is TRBJ2-5; TRBD1 matches at 7 bases. Trimming cost V 3 bases and J 3 bases; bases outside gene matches: 10. Germline CDR1 DFQATT, CDR2 SNEGSKA (reference sequence). This CDR3 spans 15 amino acids. The CDR3 protein is CSARKKGTVKETQYF. CDR3 DNA sequence: TGCAGTGCTAGGAAAAAGGGGACAGTCAAAGAGACCCAGTACTTC.

In its sample, this clonotype was seen many times. The J gene is TRBJ1-1, the V gene TRBV18, with a weak D call TRBD1 (5 bases). V lost 3 bases and J 7 bases, leaving 9 bases between the germline ends. This CDR3 comprises 12 residues. The germline V gene encodes CDR1 KGHSH and CDR2 LQKENI. CDR3 DNA sequence: TGTGCCAGCTCACCCATGACAGTTGAAGCTTTCTTT. Protein product: CASSPMTVEAFF.

The gene calls are TRBV13 and TRBJ2-3; 9 bases are a match to TRBD2. The CDR3 runs 16 residues. Trimming removed 5 bases from V and 2 bases from J; junction bases left unmatched: 8. Germline loops: CDR1 PRHDT, CDR2 FYEKMQ (reference sequence). The DNA for the CDR3 is TGTGCCAGCAGCCCCCGGCTAGCGGGGCTCACAGATACGCAGTATTTT. It yields the protein CASSPRLAGLTDTQYF. The complete variable domain, with remaining parts taken from reference TRBV13 and TRBJ2-3, reads AAGVIQSPRHLIKEKRETATLKCYPIPRHDTVYWYQQGPGQDPQFLISFYEKMQSDKGSIPDRFSAQQFSDYHSELNMSSLELGDSALYFCASSPRLAGLTDTQYFGPGTRLTVL.

This clonotype was seen more than once but under ten times. The V gene is TRBV25-1, the J gene TRBJ2-3; the D is unclear. The ends were cut back, 3 bases at V and 9 bases at J, with 10 bases in the middle. The germline V gene encodes CDR1 MGHDK and CDR2 SYGVNS. This CDR3 spans 12 amino acids. The DNA of the CDR3 is TGTGCCAGCAGTGAGTCCCTCGGGACGCAGTATTTT. It is translated as CASSESLGTQYF. Together with reference TRBV25-1 and TRBJ2-3, the CDR3 gives the full variable domain: EADIYQTPRYLVIGTGKKITLECSQTMGHDKMYWYQQDPGMELHLIHYSYGVNSTEKGDLSSESTVSRIRTEHFPLTLESARPSHTSQYLCASSESLGTQYFGPGTRLTVL.

This chain links TRBV12-3 or TRBV12-4 with TRBJ2-5; perhaps TRBD1 as D (6 bases). V gave up 6 bases and J gave up 4 bases, with 12 bases separating them. The CDR3 extends over 13 amino acids. The CDR3 sequence is CASRSNRVETQYF. CDR3 in DNA: TGTGCCAGCAGGTCAAACAGGGTAGAGACCCAGTACTTC.

This rearrangement joins TRBV7-4 to TRBJ1-6; D is unclear. The ends were cut back, 5 bases at V and 9 bases at J, with 17 bases in the middle. This CDR3 has 15 residues. Per the germline V gene, CDR1 is SGHVT and CDR2 is SQSDAQ. The CDR3 protein is CASSQPLVAGSPLHF. The CDR3 nucleotides are TGTGCCAGCAGCCAGCCCCTGGTCGCGGGTTCACCCCTCCACTTT. Together with reference TRBV7-4 and TRBJ1-6, the CDR3 gives the full variable domain: GAGVSQSPRYKVAKRGRDVALRCDSISGHVTLYWYRQTLGQGSEVLTYSQSDAQRDKSGRPSGRFSAERPERSVSTLKIQRTEQGDSAVYLCASSQPLVAGSPLHFGNGTRLTVT.

This clonotype was picked up a small number of times. The germline gene is not matched at one end of the junction; a read error may be the cause. The chain joins TRBV7-2 to TRBJ1-1; a possible D gene is TRBD1 (6 bases). The CDR3 runs to 14 residues. The germline V gene has CDR1 SGHTA and CDR2 FQGNSA. In DNA, the CDR3 is TGTGCCAGCAGTTTAGGGGGGGCCGGCACTGAAGCTTTCTTT. Protein: CASSLGGAGTEAFF.

The J gene is TRBJ2-2, the V gene TRBV6-2 or TRBV6-3, with TRBD2 matching over 9 bases. J gave up 7 bases and V 5 bases, and 11 bases lay outside the gene matches. Germline CDR1 is MNHEY and CDR2 is SVGEGT. This CDR3 contains 16 residues. The CDR3 reads CASSPWRGGSVGELFF. DNA for the CDR3: TGTGCCAGCAGTCCCTGGCGGGGGGGCTCGGTCGGGGAGCTGTTTTTT.

The gene calls are TRBV11-2 and TRBJ2-1; no firm D call. The CDR3 is 12 residues long. V lost 0 bases and J 9 bases, leaving 6 bases between the germline ends. From germline, CDR1 is SGHAT and CDR2 FQNNGV. The CDR3, as DNA: TGTGCCAGCAGCTTAGAAGCTGGTGAGCAGTTCTTC. Residues: CASSLEAGEQFF.

The chain joins TRBV5-1 to TRBJ2-5; the match to TRBD1 covers 9 bases. The CDR3 covers 17 residues. Trimming at V came to 4 bases and at J to 5 bases, leaving 15 bases not matched to a gene. The V gene's germline CDR1 is SGHRS and CDR2 YFSETQ. In DNA, the CDR3 is TGCGCCAGCAGCCCCGGTCCGGACAGGGGTTTCGGTGAGACCCAGTACTTC. Translation gives CASSPGPDRGFGETQYF.

This clonotype turned up a few times. The chain joins TRBV14 to TRBJ2-1, with 7 bases that match TRBD2. V gave up 5 bases and J gave up 8 bases; unmatched junction bases: 18. CDR3 length equals 17 residues. Germline CDR1 and CDR2: SGHDN and FVKESK. This chain's CDR3 is CASSFWRGSYIFDEQFF. The CDR3, as DNA: TGTGCCAGCAGCTTTTGGCGGGGGAGCTACATCTTCGATGAGCAGTTCTTC.

Only one count was recorded for this clonotype. The chain uses TRBV10-3 and TRBJ1-1; possible D gene TRBD1, 6 bases. With 4 bases removed from V and 8 bases from J, the gap between germline ends came to 20 bases. Germline lookup yields CDR1 ENHRY and CDR2 SYGVKD. CDR3 length: 15 amino acids. CDR3 protein: CAISANGQHPTEAFF. Here the CDR3 DNA reads TGTGCCATCAGTGCCAACGGACAGCACCCGACAGAAGCTTTCTTT.

This clonotype was seen a handful of times. In nucleotides, the CDR3 is TGCGCCAGCAGCGACTCGGGGGCTAATGAAAAACTGTTTTTT. This encodes CASSDSGANEKLFF. The chain joins TRBV4-1 to TRBJ1-4; tentatively, D is TRBD1 (5 bases). The CDR3 is 14 residues long. Germline CDR1 MGHRA, CDR2 YSYEKL. V was shortened by 5 bases and J by 3 bases, with 10 bases between the two germline ends.

This clonotype was found a few times. This sequence joins TRBV4-3 and TRBJ2-3; D is unresolved. CDR1 LGHNA and CDR2 YSLEER come from the germline V gene. The CDR3 has 15 amino acids. Trimming pared 0 bases from V and 3 bases from J, leaving 10 bases between. CDR3 sequence: CASSQDRAGTDTQYF. CDR3 sequence (DNA): TGCGCCAGCAGCCAAGATAGAGCCGGTACAGATACGCAGTATTTT.

This clonotype was observed at least ten times. V gene TRBV12-5 combines with J gene TRBJ2-5; 8 bases fit TRBD1. The V segment lost 4 bases and the J segment 4 bases; nucleotides outside the gene matches: 5. The CDR3 is 14 amino acids. Germline CDR1 reads LGHNT; CDR2 reads FRNRAP. CDR3 amino acids: CASGWQGATETQYF. In DNA form, the CDR3 reads TGTGCTAGTGGTTGGCAGGGGGCGACAGAGACCCAGTACTTC.

The chain recombines TRBV7-9 with TRBJ2-1; 8 bases line up with TRBD2. Germline assignment: CDR1 SEHNR and CDR2 FQNEAQ (reference sequence). Losses at the gene ends were 5 bases for V and 5 bases for J; bases not matched to a gene: 14. The CDR3 runs 17 residues. CDR3 nucleotides: TGTGCCAGCAGCCCCCCCGGGATGAGCGGGAGAGACAATGAGCAGTTCTTC. It yields the protein CASSPPGMSGRDNEQFF.

This clonotype was counted a few times. The J gene is TRBJ1-2, the V gene TRBV5-4, with D uncertain. The germline gives CDR1 SGHNT, CDR2 YYREEE (reference sequence). Trimming cost V 0 bases and J 1 base, with 7 bases left between them. The CDR3 extends over 14 amino acids. The chain's CDR3 is CASSLEDNNYGYTF. The CDR3 DNA sequence: TGTGCCAGCAGCTTGGAGGATAATAACTATGGCTACACCTTC.

Ten or more counts support this clonotype. The chain carries TRBV3-1 and TRBJ2-5, with a tentative D call TRBD2 (6 bases). Trimming stripped 4 bases from V and 7 bases from J, with 16 bases between. CDR1 LGHDT and CDR2 YNNKEL come from the germline V gene (reference sequence). CDR3 length: 14 amino acids. The DNA for the CDR3 is TGTGCCAGCAGCCCCGGGACTGACGGGAGGACCCAGTACTTC. Translation gives CASSPGTDGRTQYF.

V gene TRBV10-3 combines with J gene TRBJ1-1; D is perhaps TRBD1 (5 bases). CDR1 ENHRY and CDR2 SYGVKD come from the germline V gene. The CDR3 totals 11 residues. V was clipped by 10 bases and J by 6 bases, with 12 bases between them. CDR3 bases: TGTGCCACCGGGAGGGGCCCTGAAGCTTTCTTT. It is translated as CATGRGPEAFF.

There are a few counts of this clonotype. DNA for the CDR3: TGTGCCAGCAGCGCTAGCCGGGACAGGGGAGTGGATACGCAGTATTTT. It translates to CASSASRDRGVDTQYF. This chain joins TRBV9 and TRBJ2-3, with TRBD1 matching over 10 bases. Looked up from germline, CDR1 is SGDLS and CDR2 is YYNGEE. V shed 3 bases and J 6 bases; nucleotides not matched to a gene: 10. The CDR3 covers 16 residues.

This clonotype was recorded a few times. The chain recombines TRBV4-3 with TRBJ2-2, with a possible D match to TRBD2 (5 bases). V was trimmed by 1 base and J by 1 base, leaving 7 bases between them. The length of the CDR3 is 15 residues. Germline-derived CDR1 and CDR2 are LGHNA and YSLEER. The CDR3 bases are TGCGCCAGCAGCCAAGCTCGGGGGAACACCGGGGAGCTGTTTTTT. Translating it yields CASSQARGNTGELFF.

CDR3 region: CASSPDRGETQYF. The CDR3 DNA reads TGCGCCAGCAGCCCAGACAGGGGAGAGACCCAGTACTTC. The V and J genes are TRBV4-3 and TRBJ2-5, with TRBD1 identical over 8 bases. V dropped 4 bases and J dropped 4; count of bases not matched to a gene: 2. CDR3 length: 13 amino acids. Looked up from germline, CDR1 is LGHNA and CDR2 is YSLEER.

J is TRBJ1-4 and V is TRBV20-1; 8 bases map to TRBD1. Germline V gene lookup returns CDR1 DFQATT and CDR2 SNEGSKA (reference sequence). CDR3 length: 15 amino acids. J was trimmed by 4 bases and V by 5 bases; bases with no gene match: 9. The CDR3 is CSAPHQGASNEKLFF. DNA for the CDR3: TGCAGTGCTCCTCACCAGGGGGCGAGTAATGAAAAACTGTTTTTT.

This clonotype showed up just a few times. The CDR3 bases are TGTGCCAGCAGCGCTACAGGATTTGAAGCTTTCTTT. Residues: CASSATGFEAFF. The chain has TRBV7-9 and TRBJ1-1, with D tentatively TRBD1 (5 bases). The V gene's germline CDR1 is SEHNR and CDR2 FQNEAQ (reference sequence). The CDR3 has 12 amino acids. Trimming pared 5 bases from V and 7 bases from J, leaving 11 bases between.

This clonotype was picked up many times. V and J are TRBV5-1 and TRBJ2-1, with 11 bases lining up with TRBD1. The CDR3 runs 16 residues. CDR1 SGHRS and CDR2 YFSETQ come from the germline V gene. V dropped 3 bases and J dropped 8; count of bases not matched to a gene: 10. In DNA form, the CDR3 reads TGCGCCAGCAGCTCGCAAGGACAGGGGGCTAGTGATGAGCAGTTCTTC. As protein: CASSSQGQGASDEQFF.

The genes are TRBV7-2 and TRBJ2-1; 7 nucleotides align to TRBD2. After removal of 1 base from V and 7 bases from J, the junction contained 7 bases not matched to a gene. Germline V gene data show CDR1 as SGHTA and CDR2 as FQGNSA. The CDR3 is 15 residues long. CDR3 in amino acids: CASSLGGGTGNEQFF. CDR3 bases: TGTGCCAGCAGCTTAGGGGGGGGAACGGGAAATGAGCAGTTCTTC.

This clonotype was observed a handful of times. V and J are TRBV25-1 and TRBJ1-1, with D uncertain. The CDR3 covers 14 residues. CDR1 is MGHDK and CDR2 is SYGVNS in the germline V gene. Trimming shortened V by 5 bases and J by 5 bases, and 15 bases separated the two germline ends. CDR3 region: CASSRSGIGTEAFF. CDR3 in DNA: TGTGCCAGCAGTCGGAGTGGAATCGGGACTGAAGCTTTCTTT.

This clonotype was observed at least ten times. The V and J genes are TRBV5-1 and TRBJ2-6; the D is unclear. Between the trimmed V and J ends, which lost 2 bases and 1 base, there was a span of 10 bases. Per germline, CDR1 SGHRS and CDR2 YFSETQ. The CDR3 is 16 amino acids. The CDR3 nucleotides read TGCGCCAGCAGCTTTTCCTCCGGTTCTGGGGCCAACGTCCTGACTTTC. This translates into CASSFSSGSGANVLTF.